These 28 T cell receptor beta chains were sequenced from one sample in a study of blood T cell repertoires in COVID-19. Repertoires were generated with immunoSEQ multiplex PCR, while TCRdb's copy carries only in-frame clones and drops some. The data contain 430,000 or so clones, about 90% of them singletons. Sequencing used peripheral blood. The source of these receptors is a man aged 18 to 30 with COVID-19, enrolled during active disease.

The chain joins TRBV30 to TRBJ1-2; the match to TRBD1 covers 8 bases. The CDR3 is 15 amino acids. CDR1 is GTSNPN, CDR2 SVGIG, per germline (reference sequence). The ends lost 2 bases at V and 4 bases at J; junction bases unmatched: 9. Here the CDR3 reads CAWSSTDRGSYGYTF. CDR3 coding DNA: TGTGCCTGGAGTTCCACCGACAGGGGAAGCTATGGCTACACCTTC.

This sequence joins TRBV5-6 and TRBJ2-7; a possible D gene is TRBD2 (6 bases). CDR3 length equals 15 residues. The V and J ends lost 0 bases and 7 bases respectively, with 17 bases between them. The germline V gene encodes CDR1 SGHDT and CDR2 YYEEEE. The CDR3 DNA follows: TGTGCCAGCAGCTTGGTGAGGGAGGCCCTCGGGGAGCAGTACTTC. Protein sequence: CASSLVREALGEQYF. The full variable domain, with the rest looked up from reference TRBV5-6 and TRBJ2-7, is DAGVTQSPTHLIKTRGQQVTLRCSPKSGHDTVSWYQQALGQGPQFIFQYYEEEERQRGNFPDRFSGHQFPNYSSELNVNALLLGDSALYLCASSLVREALGEQYFGPGTRLTVT.

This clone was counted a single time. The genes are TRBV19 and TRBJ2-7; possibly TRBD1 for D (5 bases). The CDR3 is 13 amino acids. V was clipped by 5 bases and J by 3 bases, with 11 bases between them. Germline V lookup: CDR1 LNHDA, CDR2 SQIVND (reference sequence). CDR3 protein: CASSATVNYEQYF. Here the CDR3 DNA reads TGTGCCAGTAGTGCGACAGTAAACTACGAGCAGTACTTC.

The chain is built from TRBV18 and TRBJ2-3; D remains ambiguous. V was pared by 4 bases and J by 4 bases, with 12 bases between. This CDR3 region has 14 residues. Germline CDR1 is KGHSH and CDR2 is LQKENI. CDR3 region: CASSHGTVPDTQYF. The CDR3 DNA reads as TGTGCCAGCTCACATGGCACAGTCCCAGATACGCAGTATTTT. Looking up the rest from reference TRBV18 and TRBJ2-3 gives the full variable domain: NAGVMQNPRHLVRRRGQEARLRCSPMKGHSHVYWYRQLPEEGLKFMVYLQKENIIDESGMPKERFSAEFPKEGPSILRIQQVVRGDSAAYFCASSHGTVPDTQYFGPGTRLTVL.

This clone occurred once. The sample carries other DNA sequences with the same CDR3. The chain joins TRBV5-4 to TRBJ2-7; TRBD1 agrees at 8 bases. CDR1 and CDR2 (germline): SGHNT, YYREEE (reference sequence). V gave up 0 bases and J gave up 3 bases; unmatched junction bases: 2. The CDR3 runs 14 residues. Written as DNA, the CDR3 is TGTGCCAGCAGCTTGGGACAGGGGAGCTACGAGCAGTACTTC. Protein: CASSLGQGSYEQYF.

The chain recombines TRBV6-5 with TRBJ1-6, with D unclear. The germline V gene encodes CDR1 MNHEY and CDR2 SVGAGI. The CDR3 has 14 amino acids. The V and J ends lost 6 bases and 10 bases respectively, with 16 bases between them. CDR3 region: CASSPPPGGSPLHF. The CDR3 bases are TGTGCCAGCAGCCCCCCCCCGGGCGGGTCACCCCTCCACTTT.

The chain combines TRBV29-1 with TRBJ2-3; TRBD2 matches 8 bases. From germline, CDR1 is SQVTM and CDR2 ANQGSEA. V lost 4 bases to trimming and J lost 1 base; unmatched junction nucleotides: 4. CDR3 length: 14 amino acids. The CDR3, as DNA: TGCAGCGTTGTGCCGCGGGGGGGCACAGATACGCAGTATTTT. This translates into CSVVPRGGTDTQYF.

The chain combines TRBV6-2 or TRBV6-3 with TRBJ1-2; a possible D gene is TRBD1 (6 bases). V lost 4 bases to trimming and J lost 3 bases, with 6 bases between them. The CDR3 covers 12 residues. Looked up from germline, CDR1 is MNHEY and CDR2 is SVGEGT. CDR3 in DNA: TGTGCCAGCAGTTGGACAGACTATGGCTACACCTTC. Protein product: CASSWTDYGYTF.

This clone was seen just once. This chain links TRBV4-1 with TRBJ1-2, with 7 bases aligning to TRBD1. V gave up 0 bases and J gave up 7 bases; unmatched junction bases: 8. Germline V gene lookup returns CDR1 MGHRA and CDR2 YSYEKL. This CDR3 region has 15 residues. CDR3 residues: CASSQDNPGGSGYTF. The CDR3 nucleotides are TGCGCCAGCAGCCAAGATAATCCAGGGGGAAGTGGCTACACCTTC.

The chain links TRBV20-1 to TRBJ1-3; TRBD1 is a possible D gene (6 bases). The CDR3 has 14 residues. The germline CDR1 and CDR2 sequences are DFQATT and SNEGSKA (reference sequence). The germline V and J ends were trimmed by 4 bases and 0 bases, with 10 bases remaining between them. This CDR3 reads CSANDRYSGNTIYF. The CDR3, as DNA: TGCAGTGCTAATGACAGGTACTCTGGAAACACCATATATTTT.

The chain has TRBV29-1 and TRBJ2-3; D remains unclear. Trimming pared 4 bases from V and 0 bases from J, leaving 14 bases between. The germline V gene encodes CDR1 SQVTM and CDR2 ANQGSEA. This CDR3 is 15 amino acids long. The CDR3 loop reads CSVVGRSPSTDTQYF. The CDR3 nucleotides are TGCAGCGTTGTGGGCAGGTCGCCTAGCACAGATACGCAGTATTTT.

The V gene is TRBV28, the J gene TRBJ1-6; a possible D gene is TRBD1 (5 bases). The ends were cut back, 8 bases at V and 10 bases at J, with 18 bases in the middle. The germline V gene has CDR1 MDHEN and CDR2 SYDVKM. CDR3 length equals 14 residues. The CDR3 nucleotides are TGTGCCAGCGCTACGGGGGGAGATGGCTCACCCCTCCACTTT. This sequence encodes CASATGGDGSPLHF.

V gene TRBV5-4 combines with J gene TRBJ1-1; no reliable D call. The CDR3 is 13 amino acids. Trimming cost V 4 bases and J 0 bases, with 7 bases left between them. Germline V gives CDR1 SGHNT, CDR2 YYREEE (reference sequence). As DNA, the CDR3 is TGTGCCAGCAGCCTGAGTATGAACACTGAAGCTTTCTTT. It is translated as CASSLSMNTEAFF.

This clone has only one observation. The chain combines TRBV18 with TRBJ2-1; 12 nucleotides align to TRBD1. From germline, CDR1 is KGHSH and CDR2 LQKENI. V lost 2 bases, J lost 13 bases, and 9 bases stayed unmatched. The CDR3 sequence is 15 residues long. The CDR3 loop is CASSPMYGTGGEQFF. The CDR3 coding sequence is TGTGCCAGCTCACCAATGTATGGGACAGGGGGCGAACAGTTCTTC.

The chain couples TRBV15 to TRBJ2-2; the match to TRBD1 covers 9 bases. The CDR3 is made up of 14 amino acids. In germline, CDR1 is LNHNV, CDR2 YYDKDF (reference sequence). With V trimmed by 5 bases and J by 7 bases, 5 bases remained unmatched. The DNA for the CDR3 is TGTGCCACCAGCCGGGACAGGGCAAGCGGGGAGCTGTTTTTT. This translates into CATSRDRASGELFF.

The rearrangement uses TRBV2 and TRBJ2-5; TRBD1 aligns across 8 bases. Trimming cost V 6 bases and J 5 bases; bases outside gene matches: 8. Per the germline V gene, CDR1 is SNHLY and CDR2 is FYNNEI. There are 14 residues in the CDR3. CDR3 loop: CASRADRGFETQYF. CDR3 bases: TGTGCCAGCAGGGCAGACAGGGGATTCGAGACCCAGTACTTC.

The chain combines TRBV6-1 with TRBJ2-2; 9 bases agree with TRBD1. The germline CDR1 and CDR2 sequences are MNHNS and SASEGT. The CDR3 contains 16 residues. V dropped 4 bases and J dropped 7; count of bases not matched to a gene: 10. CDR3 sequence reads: CASSALAGTGIGELFF. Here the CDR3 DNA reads TGTGCCAGCAGTGCCCTAGCCGGGACAGGGATCGGGGAGCTGTTTTTT.

CDR3 sequence (DNA): TGTGCCAGCAGCCATTTAGGGGTCGGTGAAGCTTTCTTT. Protein: CASSHLGVGEAFF. This chain uses TRBV3-1 (or the pseudogene TRBV3-2) with TRBJ1-1, with a possible D match to TRBD1 (5 bases). Germline V gene data show CDR1 as LGHDT and CDR2 as YNNKEL (reference sequence). CDR3 size: 13 residues. With 3 bases removed from V and 7 bases from J, the gap between germline ends came to 12 bases.

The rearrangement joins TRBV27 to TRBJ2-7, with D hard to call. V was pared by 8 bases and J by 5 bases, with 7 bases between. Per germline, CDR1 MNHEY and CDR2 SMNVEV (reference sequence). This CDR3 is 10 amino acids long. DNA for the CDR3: TGTGCCAGCGGCCAACACGAGCAGTACTTC. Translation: CASGQHEQYF.

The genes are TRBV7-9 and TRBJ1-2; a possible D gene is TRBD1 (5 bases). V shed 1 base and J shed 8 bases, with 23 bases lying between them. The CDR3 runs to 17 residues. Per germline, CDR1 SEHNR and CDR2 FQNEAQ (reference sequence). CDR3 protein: CASSLGGGAGIGGGYTF. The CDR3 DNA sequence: TGTGCCAGCAGCTTAGGGGGCGGGGCAGGGATTGGTGGAGGCTACACCTTC.

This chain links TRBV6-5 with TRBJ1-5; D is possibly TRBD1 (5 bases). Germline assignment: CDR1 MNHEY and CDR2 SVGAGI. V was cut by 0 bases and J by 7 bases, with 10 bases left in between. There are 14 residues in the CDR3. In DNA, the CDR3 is TGTGCCAGCAGTTACTCAGGAAAGGGGCAGCCCCAGCATTTT. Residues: CASSYSGKGQPQHF.

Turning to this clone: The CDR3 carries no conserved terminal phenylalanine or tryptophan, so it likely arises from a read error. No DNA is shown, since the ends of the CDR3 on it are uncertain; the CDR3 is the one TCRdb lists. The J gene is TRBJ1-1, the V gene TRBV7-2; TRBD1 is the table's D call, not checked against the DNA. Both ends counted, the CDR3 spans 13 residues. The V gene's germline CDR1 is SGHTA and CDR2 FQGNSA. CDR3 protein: CASSLVVGTGPDV.

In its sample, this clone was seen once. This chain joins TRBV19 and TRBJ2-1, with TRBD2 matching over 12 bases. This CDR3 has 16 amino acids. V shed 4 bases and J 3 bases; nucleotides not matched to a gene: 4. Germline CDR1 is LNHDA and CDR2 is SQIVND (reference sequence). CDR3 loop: CASSNQLAGGYNEQFF. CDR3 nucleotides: TGTGCCAGTAGTAACCAACTAGCGGGGGGCTACAATGAGCAGTTCTTC.

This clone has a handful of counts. This CDR3 reads CASSLEWRSKQYF. DNA for the CDR3: TGTGCCAGCAGCTTAGAATGGAGAAGCAAGCAGTACTTC. The rearrangement uses TRBV7-8 and TRBJ2-7; no firm D call. The CDR3 loop spans 13 amino acids. The germline V gene encodes CDR1 SGHVS and CDR2 FQNEAQ. V was cut by 1 base and J by 8 bases, with 12 bases left in between.

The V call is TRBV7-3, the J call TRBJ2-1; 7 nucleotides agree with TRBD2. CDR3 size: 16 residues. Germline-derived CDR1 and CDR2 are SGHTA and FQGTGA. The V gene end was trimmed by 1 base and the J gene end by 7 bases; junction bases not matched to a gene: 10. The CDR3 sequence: CASSLNPASGRNEQFF. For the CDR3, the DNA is TGTGCCAGCAGCTTAAATCCGGCTAGCGGAAGGAATGAGCAGTTCTTC.

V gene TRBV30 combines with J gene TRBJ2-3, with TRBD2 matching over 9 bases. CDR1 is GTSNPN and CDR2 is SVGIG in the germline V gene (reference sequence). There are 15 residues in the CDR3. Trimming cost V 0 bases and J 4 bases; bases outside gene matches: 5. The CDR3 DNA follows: TGTGCCTGGAGTGTCGGGGCGGGAGGGCCAGATACGCAGTATTTT. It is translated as CAWSVGAGGPDTQYF.

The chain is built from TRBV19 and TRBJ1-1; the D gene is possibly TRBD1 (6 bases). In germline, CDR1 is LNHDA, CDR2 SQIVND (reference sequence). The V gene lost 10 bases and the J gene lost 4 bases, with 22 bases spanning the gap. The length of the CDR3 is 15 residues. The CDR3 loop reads CATEGQGPLGTEAFF. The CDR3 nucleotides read TGTGCCACCGAGGGGCAGGGGCCCCTCGGCACTGAAGCTTTCTTT.

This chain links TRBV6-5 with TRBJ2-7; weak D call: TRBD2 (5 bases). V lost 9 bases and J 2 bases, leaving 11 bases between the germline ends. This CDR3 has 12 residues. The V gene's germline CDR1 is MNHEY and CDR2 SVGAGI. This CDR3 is CASRSGPYEQYF. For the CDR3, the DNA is TGTGCCAGTAGGAGCGGTCCCTACGAGCAGTACTTC.